This entry lists 23 T cell receptor beta chains sequenced from one sample in a study of shared clonotypes between healthy human individuals. Clones were sequenced by immunoSEQ multiplex PCR, and TCRdb holds only the in-frame ones, with some missing. Of around 1.5 million clones in the sample, 98% were seen once. The sample consisted of naive CD4+ T cells sorted from blood. Indicated subset: CD45RA+ positively selected. Every receptor here comes from a man younger than 40 in good health.

The J gene is TRBJ1-2, the V gene TRBV5-1; D unresolved. CDR1 SGHRS and CDR2 YFSETQ come from the germline V gene. CDR3 length: 13 residues. V was cut by 4 bases and J by 0 bases, with 7 bases left in between. CDR3 nucleotides: TGCGCCAGCAGCGCCACCTCTAACTATGGCTACACCTTC. Its protein product is CASSATSNYGYTF. The full variable domain, in which reference TRBV5-1 and TRBJ1-2 provide the parts outside the CDR3, is KAGVTQTPRYLIKTRGQQVTLSCSPISGHRSVSWYQQTPGQGLQFLFEYFSETQRNKGNFPGRFSGRQFSNSRSEMNVSTLELGDSALYLCASSATSNYGYTFGSGTRLTVV.

J is TRBJ1-5 and V is TRBV11-2; D is unresolved. Germline V gene data show CDR1 as SGHAT and CDR2 as FQNNGV. Trimming took 0 bases from V and 5 from J, leaving 5 bases between them. This CDR3 has 13 amino acids. The CDR3 protein is CASSLDLDQPQHF. The CDR3 DNA is TGTGCCAGCAGCTTAGATCTCGATCAGCCCCAGCATTTT.

A note on this clone: Other DNA sequences in this specimen translate into the identical CDR3. The chain uses TRBV5-1 and TRBJ2-5, with a weak D call TRBD2 (5 bases). Trimming pared 1 base from V and 1 base from J, leaving 8 bases between. Germline CDR1 is SGHRS and CDR2 is YFSETQ. CDR3 length: 14 amino acids. CDR3 nucleotide sequence: TGCGCCAGCAGCTTGAGCGGAGTCCAAGAGACCCAGTACTTC. It translates to CASSLSGVQETQYF. Combining the CDR3 with reference TRBV5-1 and TRBJ2-5 gives the whole variable domain KAGVTQTPRYLIKTRGQQVTLSCSPISGHRSVSWYQQTPGQGLQFLFEYFSETQRNKGNFPGRFSGRQFSNSRSEMNVSTLELGDSALYLCASSLSGVQETQYFGPGTRLLVL.

The V gene is TRBV7-2, the J gene TRBJ2-3; D ambiguous. V gave up 8 bases and J gave up 2 bases, with 11 bases separating them. The CDR3 totals 13 residues. CDR1 is SGHTA, CDR2 FQGNSA, per germline. The CDR3 loop is CASSPPSTDTQYF. In DNA form, the CDR3 reads TGTGCCAGCTCCCCACCATCCACAGATACGCAGTATTTT.

CDR3 sequence reads: CAAGLAATYEQYF. CDR3 in DNA: TGTGCTGCAGGACTAGCGGCCACCTACGAGCAGTACTTC. This chain joins TRBV10-3 and TRBJ2-7; TRBD2 matches 10 bases. This CDR3 is built from 13 residues. The germline V gene encodes CDR1 ENHRY and CDR2 SYGVKD.

The rearrangement links TRBV18 to TRBJ2-1; 9 nucleotides align to TRBD2. This CDR3 has 17 amino acids. V dropped 1 base and J dropped 2; count of bases not matched to a gene: 6. Germline V gives CDR1 KGHSH, CDR2 LQKENI. CDR3 sequence (DNA): TGTGCCAGCTCACCACGGACAGCGGGAGGAACCTACAATGAGCAGTTCTTC. The encoded protein is CASSPRTAGGTYNEQFF.

The V call is TRBV27, the J call TRBJ2-7, with 8 bases matching TRBD1. J gave up 4 bases and V 7 bases, and 9 bases lay outside the gene matches. The CDR3 has 14 residues. CDR1 and CDR2 (germline): MNHEY, SMNVEV (reference sequence). CDR3: CASKGRTGRYEQYF. The CDR3 DNA reads as TGTGCCAGCAAAGGTCGGACAGGGCGATACGAGCAGTACTTC.

Concerning this clone: Different DNA sequences within this sample yield the same CDR3. V usage is TRBV5-4 and J usage is TRBJ2-7, with 7 bases identical to TRBD1. The germline gives CDR1 SGHNT, CDR2 YYREEE (reference sequence). V shed 3 bases and J 0 bases; nucleotides not matched to a gene: 6. The CDR3 is 15 residues long. CDR3 bases: TGTGCCAGCAGCTCCGGGACAGCATCCTCCTACGAGCAGTACTTC. This codes for CASSSGTASSYEQYF.

The V and J genes are TRBV6-5 and TRBJ2-2; D gene uncertain. V was pared by 8 bases and J by 6 bases, with 7 bases between. Germline V CDR1 and CDR2: MNHEY, SVGAGI. The CDR3 loop spans 11 amino acids. The CDR3 loop reads CASRSSGELFF. For the CDR3, the DNA is TGTGCCAGCCGCTCTTCCGGGGAGCTGTTTTTT.

DNA of the CDR3: TGTGCCAGCAGCGTAGGTCGGACCGGGGAGCTGTTTTTT. Translating gives CASSVGRTGELFF. The chain has TRBV9 and TRBJ2-2; D not resolved. Trimming stripped 0 bases from V and 5 bases from J, with 5 bases between. CDR1 is SGDLS, CDR2 YYNGEE, per germline. The CDR3 totals 13 residues.

This chain links TRBV27 with TRBJ2-1; D not certain. V shed 1 base and J shed 5 bases, with 9 bases lying between them. The CDR3 spans 14 residues. In germline, CDR1 is MNHEY, CDR2 SMNVEV (reference sequence). The CDR3 loop is CASSLLAGNNEQFF. CDR3 nucleotide sequence: TGTGCCAGCAGTTTATTGGCAGGCAACAATGAGCAGTTCTTC.

This chain links TRBV5-1 with TRBJ1-3, with D possibly TRBD1 on 5 matching bases. This CDR3 region has 17 residues. Germline V gene lookup returns CDR1 SGHRS and CDR2 YFSETQ. The V and J ends lost 1 base and 1 base respectively, with 15 bases between them. The CDR3 nucleotides are TGCGCCAGCAGCTTGCCACACAGAGGGACTTCTGGAAACACCATATATTTT. This sequence encodes CASSLPHRGTSGNTIYF.

V and J are TRBV18 and TRBJ1-5; TRBD1 matches at 7 bases. Per germline, CDR1 KGHSH and CDR2 LQKENI. This CDR3 has 16 residues. V was pared by 1 base and J by 4 bases, with 7 bases of the junction left unmatched. The CDR3 DNA sequence: TGTGCCAGCTCACCACAGGGGGCAGGGGGAAATCAGCCCCAGCATTTT. As protein: CASSPQGAGGNQPQHF.

The chain combines TRBV29-1 with TRBJ1-1; 9 bases agree with TRBD1. The germline V gene encodes CDR1 SQVTM and CDR2 ANQGSEA. The CDR3 sequence is 13 residues long. The ends lost 7 bases at V and 2 bases at J; junction bases unmatched: 5. CDR3 loop: CSALDRGNTEAFF. The CDR3 nucleotides read TGCAGCGCCCTGGACAGGGGCAACACTGAAGCTTTCTTT.

The chain carries TRBV4-1 and TRBJ1-1; D is possibly TRBD1 (6 bases). The CDR3 length is 19 residues. CDR1 MGHRA and CDR2 YSYEKL come from the germline V gene. V was clipped by 0 bases and J by 0 bases, with 20 bases between them. This chain's CDR3 is CASSQDTAPGGPMNTEAFF. The CDR3 DNA is TGCGCCAGCAGCCAAGATACGGCGCCTGGGGGCCCCATGAACACTGAAGCTTTCTTT.

The genes are TRBV6-5 and TRBJ2-7; 7 positions agree with TRBD1. Germline loops: CDR1 MNHEY, CDR2 SVGAGI. Germline trimming cut 0 bases from V and 2 bases from J; bases unmatched to any gene: 1. This CDR3 is built from 14 residues. The CDR3 DNA follows: TGTGCCAGCAGTTACTCGGACAGGACCTACGAGCAGTACTTC. Its translation: CASSYSDRTYEQYF.

The chain has TRBV2 and TRBJ2-7; the D gene is possibly TRBD1 (6 bases). CDR3 size: 12 residues. The V gene's germline CDR1 is SNHLY and CDR2 FYNNEI. V was trimmed by 8 bases and J by 2 bases, leaving 10 bases between them. CDR3 amino acids: CASGGRTYEQYF. The DNA of the CDR3 is TGTGCCAGCGGGGGCAGGACCTACGAGCAGTACTTC.

The chain links TRBV6-1 to TRBJ1-5; D may be TRBD1 (5 bases). V lost 8 bases and J lost 5, with 16 bases in between. This CDR3 contains 14 residues. Germline CDR1 MNHNS, CDR2 SASEGT. CDR3 residues: CASDALSGYQPQHF. The CDR3 DNA reads as TGTGCCAGCGATGCGTTATCAGGGTATCAGCCCCAGCATTTT.

Concerning this clone itself: This specimen includes other DNA sequences encoding the same CDR3. The genes are TRBV29-1 and TRBJ2-7; D gene ambiguous. With 0 bases removed from V and 3 bases from J, the gap between germline ends came to 3 bases. Germline-derived CDR1 and CDR2 are SQVTM and ANQGSEA. CDR3 length equals 11 residues. DNA of the CDR3: TGCAGCGTTGAAGAGAACTACGAGCAGTACTTC. It yields the protein CSVEENYEQYF.

The V gene is TRBV2, the J gene TRBJ2-3, with 8 bases identical to TRBD2. From germline, CDR1 is SNHLY and CDR2 FYNNEI. The V gene end was trimmed by 6 bases and the J gene end by 2 bases; junction bases not matched to a gene: 4. The CDR3 contains 14 residues. The CDR3 bases are TGTGCCAGCAGACAAGCGGGAGTCACAGATACGCAGTATTTT. Translating it yields CASRQAGVTDTQYF.

J is TRBJ1-1 and V is TRBV29-1; D is uncertain. The V and J ends lost 7 bases and 6 bases respectively, with 15 bases between them. The CDR3 covers 12 residues. Germline CDR1 and CDR2: SQVTM and ANQGSEA. Here the CDR3 DNA reads TGCAGCGCTCTCAAAGAAGTCCCTGAAGCTTTCTTT. Its protein is CSALKEVPEAFF.

The chain employs TRBV2 and TRBJ1-4, with D unclear. Trimming pared 5 bases from V and 8 bases from J, leaving 15 bases between. The CDR3 contains 14 residues. Germline lookup yields CDR1 SNHLY and CDR2 FYNNEI. DNA for the CDR3: TGTGCCAGCAGTATCTCCGGCGCGGACGAAAAACTGTTTTTT. Translation: CASSISGADEKLFF.

The V and J genes are TRBV5-1 and TRBJ2-1; 8 bases match TRBD1. CDR3 length: 15 amino acids. Looked up from germline, CDR1 is SGHRS and CDR2 is YFSETQ. V lost 4 bases and J lost 0; bases outside the gene matches: 3. In DNA form, the CDR3 reads TGCGCCAGCAGCCCGACAGGGGACTCCTACAATGAGCAGTTCTTC. It is translated as CASSPTGDSYNEQFF.